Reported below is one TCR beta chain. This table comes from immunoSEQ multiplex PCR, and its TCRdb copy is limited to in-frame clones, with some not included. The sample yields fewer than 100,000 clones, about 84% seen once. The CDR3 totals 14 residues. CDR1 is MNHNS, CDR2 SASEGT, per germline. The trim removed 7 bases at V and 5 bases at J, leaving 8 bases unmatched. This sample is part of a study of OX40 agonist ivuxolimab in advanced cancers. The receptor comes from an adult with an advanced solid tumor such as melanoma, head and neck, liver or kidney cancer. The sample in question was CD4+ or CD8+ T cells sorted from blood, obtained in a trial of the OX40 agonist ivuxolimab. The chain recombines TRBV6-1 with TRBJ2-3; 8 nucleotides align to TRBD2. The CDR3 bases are TGTGCCAGCACCATCGGGGGGGCGGGAGATACGCAGTATTTT. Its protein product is CASTIGGAGDTQYF.